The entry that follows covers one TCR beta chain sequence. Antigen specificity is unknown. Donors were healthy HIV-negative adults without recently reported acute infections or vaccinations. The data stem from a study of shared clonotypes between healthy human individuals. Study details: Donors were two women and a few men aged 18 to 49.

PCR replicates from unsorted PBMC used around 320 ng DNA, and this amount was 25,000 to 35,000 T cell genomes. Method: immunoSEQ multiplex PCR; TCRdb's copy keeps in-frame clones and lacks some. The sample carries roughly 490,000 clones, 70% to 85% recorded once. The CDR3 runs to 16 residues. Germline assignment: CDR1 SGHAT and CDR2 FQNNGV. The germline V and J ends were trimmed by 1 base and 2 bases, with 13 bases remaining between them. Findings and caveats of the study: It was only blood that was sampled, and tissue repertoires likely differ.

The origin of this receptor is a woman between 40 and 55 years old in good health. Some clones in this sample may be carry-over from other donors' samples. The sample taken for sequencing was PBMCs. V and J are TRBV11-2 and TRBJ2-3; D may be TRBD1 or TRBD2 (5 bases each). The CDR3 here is CASSLGGSPDTDTQYF. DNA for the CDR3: TGTGCCAGCAGCTTAGGGGGGTCGCCGGACACAGATACGCAGTATTTT. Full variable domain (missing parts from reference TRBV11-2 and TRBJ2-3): EAGVAQSPRYKIIEKRQSVAFWCNPISGHATLYWYQQILGQGPKLLIQFQNNGVVDDSQLPKDRFSAERLKGVDSTLKIQPAKLEDSAVYLCASSLGGSPDTDTQYFGPGTRLTVL.